The 6 T cell receptor beta chains given below trace back to one sample, sequenced in a study of T cells in Graves' hyperthyroidism and ophthalmopathy. Amplified TCR beta CDR3 regions came from RNA transcripts. HTBI primers were used for first-round RT-PCR of the TCR CDR3. MiXCR, applied by TCRdb to the multiplex PCR reads, yields one record per CDR3 protein. Of around 500,000 distinct CDR3 sequences in the sample, under 25% were seen once. Material: blood. These receptors originate from a woman aged 70-85 years with Graves' ophthalmopathy.

This clonotype came up a few times. V and J are TRBV5-1 and TRBJ2-2; D is ambiguous. CDR3 length: 12 residues. Between the trimmed V and J ends, which lost 0 bases and 11 bases, there was a span of 8 bases. Germline CDR1 is SGHRS and CDR2 is YFSETQ. The CDR3 loop is CASSLDGKELFF. CDR3 coding DNA: TGCGCCAGCAGCTTGGACGGAAAAGAGCTGTTTTTT.

This sequence joins TRBV10-3 and TRBJ2-7, with 9 bases fitting TRBD1. In germline, CDR1 is ENHRY, CDR2 SYGVKD. The V segment lost 5 bases and the J segment 4 bases; nucleotides outside the gene matches: 6. CDR3 length equals 14 residues. CDR3 in DNA: TGTGCCATCAGTCCGGGACAGGGTATATACGAGCAGTACTTC. Protein: CAISPGQGIYEQYF.

This clonotype was counted once. The chain combines TRBV20-1 with TRBJ2-1; D might be TRBD1 or TRBD2, each matching 5 bases. Trimming left V 2 bases short and J 8 bases short, with 19 bases between. This CDR3 is 15 amino acids long. Germline loops: CDR1 DFQATT, CDR2 SNEGSKA (reference sequence). CDR3 in amino acids: CSARTDNSWGYEQFF. Here the CDR3 DNA reads TGCAGTGCTAGAACGGACAACTCATGGGGGTATGAGCAGTTCTTC.

The rearrangement joins TRBV10-3 to TRBJ1-6, with 7 bases fitting TRBD1. With 1 base clipped from V and 5 bases from J, the junction kept 5 bases outside the gene matches. Germline V CDR1 and CDR2: ENHRY, SYGVKD. The CDR3 is made up of 16 amino acids. CDR3 amino acids: CAISEFGTENNSPLHF. Written as DNA, the CDR3 is TGTGCCATCAGTGAGTTCGGGACAGAGAATAATTCACCCCTCCACTTT.

This chain links TRBV25-1 with TRBJ2-5, with D maybe TRBD1 (6 bases). The V gene lost 6 bases and the J gene lost 1 base, with 15 bases spanning the gap. The CDR3 sequence is 15 residues long. Per the germline V gene, CDR1 is MGHDK and CDR2 is SYGVNS. CDR3 in DNA: TGTGCCAGCAGCGCCGGGACAACCTTCCAAGAGACCCAGTACTTC. This translates into CASSAGTTFQETQYF.

The chain joins TRBV19 to TRBJ1-1; D unresolved. Germline assignment: CDR1 LNHDA and CDR2 SQIVND (reference sequence). Trimming removed 5 bases from V and 4 bases from J, with 11 bases in between. The CDR3 sequence is 13 residues long. The CDR3 sequence is CASSVIVGTEAFF. DNA of the CDR3: TGTGCCAGTAGTGTAATAGTTGGCACTGAAGCTTTCTTT. Full variable domain (remainder filled in from reference TRBV19 and TRBJ1-1): DGGITQSPKYLFRKEGQNVTLSCEQNLNHDAMYWYRQDPGQGLRLIYYSQIVNDFQKGDIAEGYSVSREKKESFPLTVTSAQKNPTAFYLCASSVIVGTEAFFGQGTRLTVV.